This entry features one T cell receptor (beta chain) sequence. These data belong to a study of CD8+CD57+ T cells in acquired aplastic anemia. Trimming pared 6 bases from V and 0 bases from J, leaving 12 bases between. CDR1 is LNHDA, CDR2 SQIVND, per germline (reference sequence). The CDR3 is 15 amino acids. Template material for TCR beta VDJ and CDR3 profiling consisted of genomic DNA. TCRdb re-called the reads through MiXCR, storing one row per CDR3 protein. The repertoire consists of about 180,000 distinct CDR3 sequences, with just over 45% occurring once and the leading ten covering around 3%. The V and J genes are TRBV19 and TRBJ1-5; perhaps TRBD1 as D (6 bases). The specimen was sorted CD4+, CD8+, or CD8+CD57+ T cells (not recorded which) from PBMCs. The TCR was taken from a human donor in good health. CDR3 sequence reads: CASRDSDYSNQPQHF. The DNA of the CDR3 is TGTGCCAGTAGGGACAGCGACTATAGCAATCAGCCCCAGCATTTT.